This T cell receptor (beta chain) was captured by sequencing in a study of tumor and adjacent non-tumor tissue in lung cancer. As regards this clonotype: No antigen is known for it.

Study-wide findings and caveats: Tumor repertoires had a smaller top 100 clone share than normal lung.

RNA was extracted from bulk tissue without any cell sorting. More than 3 cm separated this lung sample from the edge of the tumor. The germline V gene encodes CDR1 MNHEY and CDR2 SVGEGT. This CDR3 is built from 16 residues. Three rounds of nested PCR, following a modified ARM-PCR protocol, produced the TCRbeta library. Each CDR3 protein is one row after TCRdb ran MiXCR on the multiplex PCR reads. The table lists tens of thousands of distinct CDR3 sequences, 74% of them singletons. The chain has TRBV6-2 or TRBV6-3 and TRBJ2-5; D is possibly TRBD2 (5 bases). The TCR sequence derives from a woman aged 55-75 years with non-small cell lung cancer. The sample taken for sequencing was distant non-tumor lung tissue. CDR3 bases: TGTACAAGCAGTACCCCCCGAAACGGGGACCAAGAGACCCAGTACTTC. Protein: CTSSTPRNGDQETQYF.